A single sample is the source of the 10 T cell receptor beta chains below, sequenced in a study of spatial heterogeneity in lung cancer. Sample time point: sample taken at primary tumor resection. TCRdb re-called the 5' RACE reads with MiXCR, one entry per CDR3 protein. This sample has some 9,300 distinct CDR3 sequences, with 6.1% found just once. The sample consisted of normal lung tissue next to the tumor, taken at surgery. The receptors here all came from a male donor with early-stage non-small cell lung cancer.

This clonotype was counted at least ten times. V gene TRBV3-1 combines with J gene TRBJ1-2; no clear D gene. The germline CDR1 and CDR2 sequences are LGHDT and YNNKEL (reference sequence). V dropped 0 bases and J dropped 5 bases, with 10 bases sitting between them. The CDR3 sequence is 14 residues long. The CDR3 DNA reads as TGTGCCAGCAGCCAAGATACCCATGGATATGGCTACACCTTC. Translating gives CASSQDTHGYGYTF.

This clonotype showed up many times. The chain is built from TRBV5-6 and TRBJ2-1; D is perhaps TRBD1 or TRBD2 (6 bases each). Germline CDR1 is SGHDT and CDR2 is YYEEEE. V lost 7 bases and J 8 bases, leaving 25 bases between the germline ends. The CDR3 contains 16 residues. Written as DNA, the CDR3 is TGTGCCAGCCCAGCTCATAGGGGGGCTAGCGCCCATGAGCAGTTCTTC. It translates to CASPAHRGASAHEQFF.

This clonotype was picked up many times. The rearrangement joins TRBV6-2 or TRBV6-3 to TRBJ1-2; D might be TRBD1 (6 bases). Germline V gene data show CDR1 as MNHEY and CDR2 as SVGEGT. The V and J ends lost 6 bases and 7 bases respectively, with 21 bases between them. This CDR3 is 15 amino acids long. The CDR3 sequence: CASRTQGGLIGGYTF. CDR3 DNA: TGTGCCAGCAGGACACAGGGAGGGCTTATTGGTGGCTACACCTTC.

This clonotype was seen a few times. The CDR3 DNA sequence: TGTGCCAGCAGCAGCTTACAGGCGGGGACCGGGGAGCTGTTTTTT. This codes for CASSSLQAGTGELFF. The genes are TRBV7-9 and TRBJ2-2; possible D gene TRBD2, 6 bases. With 5 bases removed from V and 5 bases from J, the gap between germline ends came to 15 bases. CDR3 size: 15 residues. Germline loops: CDR1 SEHNR, CDR2 FQNEAQ (reference sequence).

This clonotype was found many times. The chain joins TRBV6-5 to TRBJ2-7, with a possible D match to TRBD1 (6 bases). Trimming took 8 bases from V and 5 from J, leaving 16 bases between them. This CDR3 spans 13 amino acids. The germline CDR1 and CDR2 sequences are MNHEY and SVGAGI. For the CDR3, the DNA is TGTGCCAGCGGAAACCGGGACATAGACGAGCAGTACTTC. Translation gives CASGNRDIDEQYF.

This chain joins TRBV5-1 and TRBJ2-3; the D gene is possibly TRBD2 (6 bases). V shed 4 bases and J shed 1 base, with 10 bases lying between them. The CDR3 consists of 14 residues. The V gene's germline CDR1 is SGHRS and CDR2 YFSETQ. In nucleotides, the CDR3 is TGCGCCAGCAGCCCCCCGGGGGGCACAGATACGCAGTATTTT. Translated, it gives CASSPPGGTDTQYF. The full variable domain, with the rest looked up from reference TRBV5-1 and TRBJ2-3, is KAGVTQTPRYLIKTRGQQVTLSCSPISGHRSVSWYQQTPGQGLQFLFEYFSETQRNKGNFPGRFSGRQFSNSRSEMNVSTLELGDSALYLCASSPPGGTDTQYFGPGTRLTVL.

There are many counts of this clonotype. DNA of the CDR3: TGTGCCAGCAGCCCTTCTGGGGCCAACGTCCTGACTTTC. Its translation: CASSPSGANVLTF. V and J are TRBV7-7 and TRBJ2-6, with D unclear. Germline CDR1 is SSHAT and CDR2 is FNYEAQ (reference sequence). The CDR3 runs 13 residues. V lost 5 bases and J 1 base, leaving 3 bases between the germline ends.

This clonotype was recorded many times. The gene calls are TRBV7-3 and TRBJ2-1, with 7 bases aligning to TRBD2. Germline loops: CDR1 SGHTA, CDR2 FQGTGA. After removal of 5 bases from V and 9 bases from J, the junction contained 7 bases not matched to a gene. The CDR3 covers 13 residues. CDR3 loop: CASSPGTNAEQFF. In nucleotides, the CDR3 is TGTGCCAGCAGCCCCGGGACTAATGCTGAGCAGTTCTTC.

This clonotype was seen at least ten times. The rearrangement links TRBV6-5 to TRBJ2-7, with TRBD1 matching over 11 bases. The germline V gene encodes CDR1 MNHEY and CDR2 SVGAGI. Trimming cost V 0 bases and J 2 bases; bases outside gene matches: 6. There are 17 residues in the CDR3. This CDR3 is CASSYSRWGQGAYEQYF. CDR3 in DNA: TGTGCCAGCAGTTACTCGAGGTGGGGACAGGGGGCCTACGAGCAGTACTTC.

There are many counts of this clonotype. The chain couples TRBV7-9 to TRBJ2-5, with 7 positions matching TRBD2. The CDR3 runs 14 residues. The V gene's germline CDR1 is SEHNR and CDR2 FQNEAQ (reference sequence). The V and J ends lost 5 bases and 8 bases, in that order; junction bases with no gene match: 11. In DNA, the CDR3 is TGTGCCAGCAGCGAGACTAGCACCCCTCCAACCCAGTACTTC. This encodes CASSETSTPPTQYF.